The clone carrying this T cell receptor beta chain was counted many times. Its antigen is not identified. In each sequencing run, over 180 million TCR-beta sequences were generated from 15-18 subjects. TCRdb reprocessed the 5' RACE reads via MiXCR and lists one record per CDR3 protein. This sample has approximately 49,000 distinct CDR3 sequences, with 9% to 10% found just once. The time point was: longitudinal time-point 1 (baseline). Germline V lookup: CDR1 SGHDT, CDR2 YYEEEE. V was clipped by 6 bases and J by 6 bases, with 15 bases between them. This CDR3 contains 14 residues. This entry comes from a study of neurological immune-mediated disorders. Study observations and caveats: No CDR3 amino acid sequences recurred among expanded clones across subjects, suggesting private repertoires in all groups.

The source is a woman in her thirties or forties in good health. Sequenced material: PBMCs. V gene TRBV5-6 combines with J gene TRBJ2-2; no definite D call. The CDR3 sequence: CASTEDWKPGELFF. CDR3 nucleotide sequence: TGTGCCAGCACCGAAGACTGGAAACCCGGGGAGCTGTTTTTT.